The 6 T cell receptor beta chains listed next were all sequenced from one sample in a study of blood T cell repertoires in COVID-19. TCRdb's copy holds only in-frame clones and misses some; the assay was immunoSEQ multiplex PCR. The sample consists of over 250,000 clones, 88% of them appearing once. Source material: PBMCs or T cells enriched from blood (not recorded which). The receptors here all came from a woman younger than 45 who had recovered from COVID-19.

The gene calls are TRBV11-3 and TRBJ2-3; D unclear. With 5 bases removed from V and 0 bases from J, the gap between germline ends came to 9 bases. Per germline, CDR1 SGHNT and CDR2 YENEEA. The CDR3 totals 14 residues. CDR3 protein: CASSKRQSTDTQYF. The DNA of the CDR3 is TGTGCCAGCAGCAAACGACAAAGCACAGATACGCAGTATTTT.

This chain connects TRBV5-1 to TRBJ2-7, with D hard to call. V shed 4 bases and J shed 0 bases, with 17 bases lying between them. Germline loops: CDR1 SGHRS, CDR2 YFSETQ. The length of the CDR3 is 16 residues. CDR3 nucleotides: TGCGCCAGCAGCCCAACCTCCCCTGGCAGCTCCTACGAGCAGTACTTC. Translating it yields CASSPTSPGSSYEQYF.

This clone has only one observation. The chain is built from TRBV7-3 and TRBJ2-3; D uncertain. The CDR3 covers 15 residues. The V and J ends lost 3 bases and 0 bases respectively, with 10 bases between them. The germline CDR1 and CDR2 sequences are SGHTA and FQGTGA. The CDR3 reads CASSFQTASTDTQYF. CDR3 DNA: TGTGCCAGCAGCTTTCAAACAGCTAGCACAGATACGCAGTATTTT.

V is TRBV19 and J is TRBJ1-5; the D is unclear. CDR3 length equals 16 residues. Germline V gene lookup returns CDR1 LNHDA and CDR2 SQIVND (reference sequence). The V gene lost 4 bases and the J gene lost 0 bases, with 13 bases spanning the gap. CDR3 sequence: CASSKYSYPSNQPQHF. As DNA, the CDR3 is TGTGCCAGTAGTAAGTACAGCTACCCTAGCAATCAGCCCCAGCATTTT.

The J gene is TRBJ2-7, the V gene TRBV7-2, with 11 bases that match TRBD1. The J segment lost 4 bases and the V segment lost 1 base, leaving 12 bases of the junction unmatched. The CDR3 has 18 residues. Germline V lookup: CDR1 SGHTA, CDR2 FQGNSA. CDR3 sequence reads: CASSLVRTGGAGSYEQYF. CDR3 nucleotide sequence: TGTGCCAGCAGCTTAGTTCGGACAGGGGGCGCGGGTAGTTACGAGCAGTACTTC.

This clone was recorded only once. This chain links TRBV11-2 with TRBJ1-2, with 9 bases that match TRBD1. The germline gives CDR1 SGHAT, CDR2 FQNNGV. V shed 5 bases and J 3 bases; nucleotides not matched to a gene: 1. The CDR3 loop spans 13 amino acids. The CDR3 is CASSRDRDYGYTF. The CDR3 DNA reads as TGTGCCAGCAGCAGGGACAGGGACTATGGCTACACCTTC.